This TCR beta chain was documented in a study of metastatic and nonmetastatic thyroid tumors. For the study at large: Peripheral blood and tumor or nodule samples from malignant and benign thyroid patients were compared.

Original processing methods: Clinicopathological groups of papillary thyroid cancer showed CDR3 differences that were used to build a distant-metastasis classifier. TCRdb reprocessed the PCR reads via MiXCR. TCRdb's processing, not the authors' own work, is the source of the V and J calls. The sample has some 52,000 clones, about 15% seen once. The V gene's germline CDR1 is MDHEN and CDR2 SYDVKM. V was pared by 10 bases and J by 3 bases, with 15 bases between. There are 13 residues in the CDR3. Patients had received no treatment of any kind before thyroid surgery. This clone has a count of ten or more.

The chain joins TRBV28 to TRBJ1-2; D uncertain. The specimen sequenced was blood. This TCR derives from a female donor with papillary thyroid cancer or a benign thyroid nodule (not recorded which). Some clones in this sample may be carry-over from other donors' samples. CDR3 DNA: TGTGCCACCCAAAATTGGCGAGACTATGGCTACACCTTC. It encodes CATQNWRDYGYTF.